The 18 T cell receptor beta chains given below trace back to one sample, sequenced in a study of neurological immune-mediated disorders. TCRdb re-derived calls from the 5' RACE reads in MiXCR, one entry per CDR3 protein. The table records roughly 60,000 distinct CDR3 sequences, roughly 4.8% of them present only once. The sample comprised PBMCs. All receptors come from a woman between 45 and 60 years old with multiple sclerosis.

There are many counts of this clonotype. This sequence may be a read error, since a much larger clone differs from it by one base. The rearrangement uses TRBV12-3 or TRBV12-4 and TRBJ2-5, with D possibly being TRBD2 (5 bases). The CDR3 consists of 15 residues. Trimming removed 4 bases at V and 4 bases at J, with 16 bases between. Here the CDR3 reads CASSSFRESGETQYF. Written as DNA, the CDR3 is TGTGCCAGCAGTTCCTTCCGGGAAAGCGGAGAGACCCAGTACTTC.

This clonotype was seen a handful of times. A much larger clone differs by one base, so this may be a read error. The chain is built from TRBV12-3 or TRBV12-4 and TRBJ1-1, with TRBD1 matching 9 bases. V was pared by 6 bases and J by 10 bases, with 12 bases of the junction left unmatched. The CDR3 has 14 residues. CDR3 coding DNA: TGTGCCAGCAGACTGCCGGGACAGGGAAGAGGAGCTTTCTTT. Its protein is CASRLPGQGRGAFF.

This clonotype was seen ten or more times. The CDR3 DNA reads as TGTGCCAGCAGCAAAACAGGGATTAGCGCCGGGGAGCTGTTTTTT. This gives the protein CASSKTGISAGELFF. The rearrangement uses TRBV2 and TRBJ2-2; D possibly corresponds to TRBD1 (6 bases). In germline, CDR1 is SNHLY, CDR2 FYNNEI. Between the trimmed V and J ends, which lost 6 bases and 6 bases, there was a span of 17 bases. The CDR3 extends over 15 amino acids.

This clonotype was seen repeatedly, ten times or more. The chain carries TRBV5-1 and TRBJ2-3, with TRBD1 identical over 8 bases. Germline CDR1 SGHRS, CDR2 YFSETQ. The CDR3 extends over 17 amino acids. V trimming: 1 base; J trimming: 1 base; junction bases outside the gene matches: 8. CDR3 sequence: CASSLTVTGVGTDTQYF. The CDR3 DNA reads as TGCGCCAGCAGCTTGACTGTGACAGGGGTAGGCACAGATACGCAGTATTTT.

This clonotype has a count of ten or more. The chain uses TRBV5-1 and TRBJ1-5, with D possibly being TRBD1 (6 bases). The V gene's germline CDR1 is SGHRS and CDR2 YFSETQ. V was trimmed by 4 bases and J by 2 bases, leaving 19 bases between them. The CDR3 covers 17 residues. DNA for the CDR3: TGCGCCAGCAGCCGGTCCGGACAGCAAGAGGGCAATCAGCCCCAGCATTTT. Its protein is CASSRSGQQEGNQPQHF. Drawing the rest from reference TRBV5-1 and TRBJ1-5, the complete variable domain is KAGVTQTPRYLIKTRGQQVTLSCSPISGHRSVSWYQQTPGQGLQFLFEYFSETQRNKGNFPGRFSGRQFSNSRSEMNVSTLELGDSALYLCASSRSGQQEGNQPQHFGDGTRLSIL.

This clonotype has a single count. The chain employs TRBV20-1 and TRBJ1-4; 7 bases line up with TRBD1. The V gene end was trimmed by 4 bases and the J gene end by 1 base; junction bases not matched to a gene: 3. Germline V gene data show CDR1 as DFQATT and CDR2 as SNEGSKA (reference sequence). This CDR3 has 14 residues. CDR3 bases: TGCAGTGCTATGCAGGGGGGAACTAATGAAAAACTGTTTTTT. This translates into CSAMQGGTNEKLFF.

This CDR3 reads CASESSGQETQYF. In nucleotides, the CDR3 is TGTGCCAGCGAGTCTAGCGGCCAAGAGACCCAGTACTTC. This sequence joins TRBV6-1 and TRBJ2-5; 7 positions agree with TRBD2. Germline V gene lookup returns CDR1 MNHNS and CDR2 SASEGT. V dropped 8 bases and J dropped 1; count of bases not matched to a gene: 4. The CDR3 loop spans 13 amino acids.

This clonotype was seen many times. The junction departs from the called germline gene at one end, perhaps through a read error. The CDR3 here is CSVGTASNQPQNF. The CDR3 DNA reads as TGCAGCGTTGGGACAGCTAGCAATCAGCCCCAGAATTTT. The V and J genes are TRBV29-1 and TRBJ1-5; a weak D match, TRBD1 (6 bases). The germline V gene encodes CDR1 SQVTM and CDR2 ANQGSEA. CDR3 length: 13 residues.

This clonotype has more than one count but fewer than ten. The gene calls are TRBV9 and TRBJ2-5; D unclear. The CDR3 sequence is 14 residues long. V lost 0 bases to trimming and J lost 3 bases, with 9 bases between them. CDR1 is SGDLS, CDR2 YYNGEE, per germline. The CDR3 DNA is TGTGCCAGCAGCGTAGCAGTCCAGAAAGAGACCCAGTACTTC. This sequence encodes CASSVAVQKETQYF.

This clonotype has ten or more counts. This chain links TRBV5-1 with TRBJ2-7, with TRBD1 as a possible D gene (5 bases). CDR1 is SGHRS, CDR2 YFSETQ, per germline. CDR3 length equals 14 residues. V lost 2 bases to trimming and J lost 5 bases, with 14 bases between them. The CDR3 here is CASSLSRAADEQYF. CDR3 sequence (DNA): TGCGCCAGCAGCTTATCCAGGGCGGCCGACGAGCAGTACTTC.

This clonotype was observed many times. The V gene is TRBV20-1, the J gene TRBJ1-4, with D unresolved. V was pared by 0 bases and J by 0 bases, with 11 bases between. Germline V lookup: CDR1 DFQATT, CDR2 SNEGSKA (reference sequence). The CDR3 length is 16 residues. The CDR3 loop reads CSARDFAGTTNEKLFF. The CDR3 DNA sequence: TGCAGTGCTAGAGATTTCGCCGGAACAACTAATGAAAAACTGTTTTTT.

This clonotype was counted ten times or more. The CDR3 DNA reads as TGCGCCAGCAGCAGGGACACCGCATCCTACAATGAGCAGTTCTTC. Its translation: CASSRDTASYNEQFF. J is TRBJ2-1 and V is TRBV5-1, with D perhaps TRBD1 (6 bases). Germline-derived CDR1 and CDR2 are SGHRS and YFSETQ. Trimming shortened V by 4 bases and J by 1 base, and 12 bases separated the two germline ends. The CDR3 is made up of 15 amino acids.

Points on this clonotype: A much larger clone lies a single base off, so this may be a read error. DNA of the CDR3: TGTGCCAGCAGCTTGAAAGGGCAAAATGAGCAGTTCTTC. Its protein product is CASSLKGQNEQFF. The chain carries TRBV7-2 and TRBJ2-1; D not certain. V lost 3 bases to trimming and J lost 7 bases, with 10 bases between them. CDR3 length: 13 residues. Germline V lookup: CDR1 SGHTA, CDR2 FQGNSA.

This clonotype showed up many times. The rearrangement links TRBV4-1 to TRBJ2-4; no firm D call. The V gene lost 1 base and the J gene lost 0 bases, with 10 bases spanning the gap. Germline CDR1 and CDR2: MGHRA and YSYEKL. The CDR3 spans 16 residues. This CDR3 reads CASSQGIGVAKNIQYF. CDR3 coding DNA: TGCGCCAGCAGCCAAGGGATTGGCGTAGCCAAAAACATTCAGTACTTC.

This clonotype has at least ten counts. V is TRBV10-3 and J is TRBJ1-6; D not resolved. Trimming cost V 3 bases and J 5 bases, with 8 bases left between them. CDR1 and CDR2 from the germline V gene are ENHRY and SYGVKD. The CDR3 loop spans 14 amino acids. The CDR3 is CAISDQQNNSPLHF. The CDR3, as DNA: TGTGCCATCAGTGATCAACAGAATAATTCACCCCTCCACTTT.

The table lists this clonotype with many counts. This chain's CDR3 is CASSFPGGRQYV. The CDR3 region has the DNA TGTGCCAGCAGTTTTCCGGGGGGTAGGCAGTACGTC. The V and J genes are TRBV12-3 or TRBV12-4 and TRBJ2-7, with 7 bases identical to TRBD2. The CDR3 has 12 residues. V trimming: 3 bases; J trimming: 9 bases; junction bases outside the gene matches: 5.

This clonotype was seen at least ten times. Here the CDR3 DNA reads TGTGCCAGCAGCTATGCTAGCGGGTCCGGAGGGGAGCAGTTCTTC. Translation: CASSYASGSGGEQFF. The rearrangement joins TRBV7-2 to TRBJ2-1; TRBD2 matches 8 bases. V shed 4 bases and J 10 bases; nucleotides not matched to a gene: 12. Germline values: CDR1 SGHTA, CDR2 FQGNSA. The CDR3 contains 15 residues.

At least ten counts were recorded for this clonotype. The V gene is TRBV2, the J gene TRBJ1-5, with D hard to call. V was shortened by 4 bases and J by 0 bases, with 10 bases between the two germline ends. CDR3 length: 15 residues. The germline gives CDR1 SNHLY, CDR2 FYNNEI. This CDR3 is CASSAQINSNQPQHF. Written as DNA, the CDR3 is TGTGCCAGCAGTGCACAGATTAATAGCAATCAGCCCCAGCATTTT.